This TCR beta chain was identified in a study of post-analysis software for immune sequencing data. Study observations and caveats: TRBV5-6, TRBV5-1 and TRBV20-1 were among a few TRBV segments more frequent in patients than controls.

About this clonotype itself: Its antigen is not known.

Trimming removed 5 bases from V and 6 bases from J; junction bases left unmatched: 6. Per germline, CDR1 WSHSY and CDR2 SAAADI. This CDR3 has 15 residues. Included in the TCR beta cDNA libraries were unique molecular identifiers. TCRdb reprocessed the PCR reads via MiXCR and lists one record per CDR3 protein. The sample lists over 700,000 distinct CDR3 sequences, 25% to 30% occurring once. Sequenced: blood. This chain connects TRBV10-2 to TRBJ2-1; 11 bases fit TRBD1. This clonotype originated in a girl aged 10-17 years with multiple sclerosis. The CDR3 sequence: CASSTGTGGFNEQFF. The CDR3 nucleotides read TGCGCCAGCAGTACCGGGACAGGGGGATTCAATGAGCAGTTCTTC.